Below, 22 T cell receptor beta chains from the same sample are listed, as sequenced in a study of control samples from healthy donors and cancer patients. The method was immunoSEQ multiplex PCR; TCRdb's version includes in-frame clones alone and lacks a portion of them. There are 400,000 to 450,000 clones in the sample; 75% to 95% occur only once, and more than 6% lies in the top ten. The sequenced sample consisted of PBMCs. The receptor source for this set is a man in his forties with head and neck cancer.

As DNA, the CDR3 is TGTGCCAGCAGCTTTACAGGAGATTTTAGCTCACCCCTCCACTTT. Its protein product is CASSFTGDFSSPLHF. This chain joins TRBV7-8 and TRBJ1-6; D perhaps matches TRBD1 (5 bases). This CDR3 is built from 15 residues. V lost 3 bases and J 10 bases, leaving 16 bases between the germline ends. CDR1 and CDR2 (germline): SGHVS, FQNEAQ.

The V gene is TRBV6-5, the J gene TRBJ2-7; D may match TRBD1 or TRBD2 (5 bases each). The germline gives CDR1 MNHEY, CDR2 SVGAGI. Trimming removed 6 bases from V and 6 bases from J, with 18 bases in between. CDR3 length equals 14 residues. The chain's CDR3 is CASSRRDDDGEQYF. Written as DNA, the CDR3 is TGTGCCAGCAGCCGTAGGGACGATGACGGCGAGCAGTACTTC.

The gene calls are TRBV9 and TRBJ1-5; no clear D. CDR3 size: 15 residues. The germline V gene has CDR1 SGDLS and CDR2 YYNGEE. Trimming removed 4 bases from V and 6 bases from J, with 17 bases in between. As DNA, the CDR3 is TGTGCCAGCAGCTTAGCCGGGAGCGCCGGTCAGCCCCAGCATTTT. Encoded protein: CASSLAGSAGQPQHF.

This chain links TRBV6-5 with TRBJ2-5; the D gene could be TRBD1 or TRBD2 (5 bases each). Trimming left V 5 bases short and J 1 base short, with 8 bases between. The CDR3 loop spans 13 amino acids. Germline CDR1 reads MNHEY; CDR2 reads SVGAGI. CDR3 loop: CASSRGLQETQYF. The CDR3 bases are TGTGCCAGCAGTCGGGGCCTCCAAGAGACCCAGTACTTC.

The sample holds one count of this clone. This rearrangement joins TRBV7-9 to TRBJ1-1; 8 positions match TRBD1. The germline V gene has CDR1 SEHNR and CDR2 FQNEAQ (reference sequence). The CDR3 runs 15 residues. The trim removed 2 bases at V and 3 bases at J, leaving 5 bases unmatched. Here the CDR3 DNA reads TGTGCCAGCAGCTTAAGACAGGGGAGAGACACTGAAGCTTTCTTT. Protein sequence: CASSLRQGRDTEAFF.

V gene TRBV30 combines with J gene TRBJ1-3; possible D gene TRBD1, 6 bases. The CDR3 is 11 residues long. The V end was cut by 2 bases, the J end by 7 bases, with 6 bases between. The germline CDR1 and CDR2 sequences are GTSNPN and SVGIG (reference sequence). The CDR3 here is CAWSQGNTIYF. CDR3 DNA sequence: TGTGCCTGGAGTCAGGGGAACACCATATATTTT.

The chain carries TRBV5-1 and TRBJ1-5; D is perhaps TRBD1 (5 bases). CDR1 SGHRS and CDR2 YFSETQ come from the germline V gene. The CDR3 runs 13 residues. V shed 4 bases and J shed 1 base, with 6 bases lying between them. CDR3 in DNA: TGCGCCAGCAGCCGGGGGAGCAATCAGCCCCAGCATTTT. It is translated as CASSRGSNQPQHF.

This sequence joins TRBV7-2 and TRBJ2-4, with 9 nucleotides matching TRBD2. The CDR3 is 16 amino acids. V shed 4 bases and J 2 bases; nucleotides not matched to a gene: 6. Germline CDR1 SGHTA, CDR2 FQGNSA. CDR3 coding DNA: TGTGCCAGCAGCTCTAGACTAGCGGTGACCAAAAACATTCAGTACTTC. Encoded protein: CASSSRLAVTKNIQYF.

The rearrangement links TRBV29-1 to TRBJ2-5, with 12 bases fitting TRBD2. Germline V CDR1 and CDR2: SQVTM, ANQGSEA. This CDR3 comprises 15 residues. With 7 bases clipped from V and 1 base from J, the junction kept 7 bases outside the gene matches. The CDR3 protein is CSARRTSGTQETQYF. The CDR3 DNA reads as TGCAGCGCTCGGAGGACTAGCGGGACCCAAGAGACCCAGTACTTC.

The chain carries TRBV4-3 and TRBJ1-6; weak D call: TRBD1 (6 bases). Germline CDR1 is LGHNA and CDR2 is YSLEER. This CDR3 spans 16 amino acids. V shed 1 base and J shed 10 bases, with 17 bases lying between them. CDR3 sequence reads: CASSQGVRQVNSPLHF. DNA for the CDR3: TGCGCCAGCAGCCAAGGTGTGAGACAGGTGAACTCACCCCTCCACTTT.

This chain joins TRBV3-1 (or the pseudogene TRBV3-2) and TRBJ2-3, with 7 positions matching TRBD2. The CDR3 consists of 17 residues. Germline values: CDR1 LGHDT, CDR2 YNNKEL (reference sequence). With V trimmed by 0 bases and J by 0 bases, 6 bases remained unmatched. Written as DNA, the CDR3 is TGTGCCAGCAGCCAAGAACTAGCGAGATCTAGCACAGATACGCAGTATTTT. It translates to CASSQELARSSTDTQYF.

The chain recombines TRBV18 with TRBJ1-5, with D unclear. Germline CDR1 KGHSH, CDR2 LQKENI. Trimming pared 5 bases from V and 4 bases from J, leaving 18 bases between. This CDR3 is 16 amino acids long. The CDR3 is CASSSGGSEPNQPQHF. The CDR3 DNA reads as TGTGCCAGCTCATCTGGAGGTTCGGAACCAAATCAGCCCCAGCATTTT.

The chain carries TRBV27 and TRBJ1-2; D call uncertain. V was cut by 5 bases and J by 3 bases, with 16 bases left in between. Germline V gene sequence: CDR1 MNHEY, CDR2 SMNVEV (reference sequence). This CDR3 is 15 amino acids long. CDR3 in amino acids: CASSLLPLGYYGYTF. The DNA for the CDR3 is TGTGCCAGCAGTCTCTTGCCCTTGGGGTACTATGGCTACACCTTC.

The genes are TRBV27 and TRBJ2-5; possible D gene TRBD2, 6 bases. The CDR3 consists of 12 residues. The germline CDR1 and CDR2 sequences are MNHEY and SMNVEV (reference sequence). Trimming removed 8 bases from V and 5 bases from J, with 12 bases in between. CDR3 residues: CASARGGETQYF. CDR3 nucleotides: TGTGCCAGCGCACGGGGAGGCGAGACCCAGTACTTC.

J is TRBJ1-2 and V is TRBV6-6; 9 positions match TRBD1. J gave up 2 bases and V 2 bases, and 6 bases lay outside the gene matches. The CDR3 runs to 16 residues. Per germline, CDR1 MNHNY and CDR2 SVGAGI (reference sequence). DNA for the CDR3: TGTGCCAGCAGTTACCCAGGACAGGGGCTAAACTATGGCTACACCTTC. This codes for CASSYPGQGLNYGYTF.

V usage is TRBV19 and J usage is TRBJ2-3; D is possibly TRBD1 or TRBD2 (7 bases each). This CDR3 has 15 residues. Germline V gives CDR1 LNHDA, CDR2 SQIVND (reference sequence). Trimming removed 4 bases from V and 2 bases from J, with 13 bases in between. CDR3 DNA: TGTGCCAGTAGTAGCAGGGGGGGGGACACAGATACGCAGTATTTT. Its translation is CASSSRGGDTDTQYF.

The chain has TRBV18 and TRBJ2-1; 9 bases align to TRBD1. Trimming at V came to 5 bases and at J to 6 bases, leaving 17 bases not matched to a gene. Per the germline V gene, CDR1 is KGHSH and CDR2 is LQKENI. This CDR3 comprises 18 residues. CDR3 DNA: TGTGCCAGCTCAACCACGGCCCAAACTAGGACAGGGGCCAATGAGCAGTTCTTC. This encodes CASSTTAQTRTGANEQFF.

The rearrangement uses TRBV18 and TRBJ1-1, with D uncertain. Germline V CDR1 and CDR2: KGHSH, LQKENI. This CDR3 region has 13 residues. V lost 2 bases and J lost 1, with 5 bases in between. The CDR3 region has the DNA TGTGCCAGCTCACCAGAGGGGAACACTGAAGCTTTCTTT. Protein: CASSPEGNTEAFF.

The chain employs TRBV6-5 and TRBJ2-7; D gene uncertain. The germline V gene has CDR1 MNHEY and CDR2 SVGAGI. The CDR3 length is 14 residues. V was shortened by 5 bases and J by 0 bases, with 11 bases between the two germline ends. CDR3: CASSLGFYSYEQYF. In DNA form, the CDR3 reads TGTGCCAGCAGTCTCGGATTCTACTCCTACGAGCAGTACTTC.

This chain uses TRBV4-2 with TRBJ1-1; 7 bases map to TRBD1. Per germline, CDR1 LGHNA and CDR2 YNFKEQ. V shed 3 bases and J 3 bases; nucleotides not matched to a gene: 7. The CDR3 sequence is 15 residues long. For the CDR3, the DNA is TGTGCCAGCAGCCAGACAGGGTCTAGGTACACTGAAGCTTTCTTT. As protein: CASSQTGSRYTEAFF.

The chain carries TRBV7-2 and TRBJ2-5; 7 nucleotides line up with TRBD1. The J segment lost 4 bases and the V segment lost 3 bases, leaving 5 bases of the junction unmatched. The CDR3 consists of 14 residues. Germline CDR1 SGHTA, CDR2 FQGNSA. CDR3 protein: CASSFQQGRETQYF. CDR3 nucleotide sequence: TGTGCCAGCAGCTTTCAACAGGGGCGAGAGACCCAGTACTTC.

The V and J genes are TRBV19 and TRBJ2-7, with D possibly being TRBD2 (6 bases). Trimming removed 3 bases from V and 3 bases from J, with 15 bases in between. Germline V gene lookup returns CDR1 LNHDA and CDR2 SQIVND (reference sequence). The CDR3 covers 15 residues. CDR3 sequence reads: CASSISLATRYEQYF. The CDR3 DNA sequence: TGTGCCAGTAGTATTTCCCTAGCGACTCGCTACGAGCAGTACTTC.